Included here is one T cell receptor beta chain sequence, with context. This sample is drawn from a study of cytomegalovirus exposure and HLA in healthy donors. CDR3 length equals 12 residues. The germline CDR1 and CDR2 sequences are SGHRS and YFSETQ. V lost 0 bases and J 7 bases, leaving 7 bases between the germline ends. The PCR employed 60 Vbeta primers together with 13 Jbeta primers. The assay was immunoSEQ multiplex PCR, and TCRdb's table has in-frame clones only and misses some. This listing includes 150,000 to 200,000 clones. The material sequenced was PBMCs. The sequence derives from a woman younger than 35 in good health and CMV-seropositive. The chain employs TRBV5-1 and TRBJ1-1, with D perhaps TRBD1 (6 bases). CDR3 bases: TGCGCCAGCAGCTTGGACAGGGATGAAGCTTTCTTT. It is translated as CASSLDRDEAFF.